This T cell receptor beta chain is from a study of T cells in Graves' hyperthyroidism and ophthalmopathy. Study observations and caveats: From stable hyperthyroidism, ophthalmopathy was separated by a 13 V-J model.

V dropped 11 bases and J dropped 5 bases, with 18 bases sitting between them. The CDR3 has 13 amino acids. RNA transcripts were the template for amplifying TCR beta CDR3 regions. Researchers ran a first-round RT-PCR on the TCR CDR3 using the HTBI primer set. TCRdb reanalysed the multiplex PCR reads using MiXCR and keeps one entry per CDR3 protein. The data hold about 520,000 distinct CDR3 sequences, with around 22% observed a single time. This clonotype has a handful of counts. What it binds is unknown. What was sequenced was blood. This receptor was taken from a woman in her twenties or thirties with Graves' ophthalmopathy. The chain carries TRBV12-3 or TRBV12-4 and TRBJ1-1; D remains unclear. In nucleotides, the CDR3 is TGTGCCGGCATCCAAGGCCTGCGGACTGAAGCTTTCTTT. It translates to CAGIQGLRTEAFF.